These 30 T cell receptor beta chains were sequenced from one sample in a study of T cell repertoires in cytomegalovirus infection. TCRdb processed the reads anew with MiXCR; each CDR3 protein has one entry. This sample has about 260,000 distinct CDR3 sequences; roughly an eighth occur once, and the top ten carry around 9%. What was sequenced was PBMCs. Receptors originate from a human donor in good health (CMV status not recorded). Some clones in this sample may be carry-over from other donors' samples.

V usage is TRBV7-8 and J usage is TRBJ2-1, with D perhaps matching TRBD1 (6 bases). Per the germline V gene, CDR1 is SGHVS and CDR2 is FQNEAQ. The CDR3 sequence is 16 residues long. V lost 5 bases and J lost 6, with 20 bases in between. The CDR3 nucleotides are TGTGCCAGCAGCGCTACAGGGCGGGTCGGGGTCAATGAGCAGTTCTTC. Residues: CASSATGRVGVNEQFF.

The V and J genes are TRBV28 and TRBJ2-7; D gene unclear. In germline, CDR1 is MDHEN, CDR2 SYDVKM. This CDR3 has 12 residues. The V end was cut by 2 bases, the J end by 6 bases, with 8 bases between. The CDR3 here is CASSLMVGEQYF. CDR3 in DNA: TGTGCCAGCAGTTTAATGGTCGGCGAGCAGTACTTC.

This chain connects TRBV5-1 to TRBJ2-7; TRBD1 aligns across 9 bases. The CDR3 has 14 amino acids. Germline-derived CDR1 and CDR2 are SGHRS and YFSETQ. Trimming at V came to 3 bases and at J to 5 bases, leaving 6 bases not matched to a gene. CDR3 nucleotides: TGCGCCAGCAGCTCACAGGGGGCCGCCCACGAGCAGTACTTC. Amino acids: CASSSQGAAHEQYF.

This clonotype was seen repeatedly, ten times or more. The rearrangement links TRBV10-3 to TRBJ2-3; 7 nucleotides align to TRBD2. The germline gives CDR1 ENHRY, CDR2 SYGVKD. Trimming at V came to 4 bases and at J to 0 bases, leaving 7 bases not matched to a gene. The CDR3 is 16 residues long. For the CDR3, the DNA is TGTGCCATCAGTGGCGGGAGCGTCACTAGCACAGATACGCAGTATTTT. It translates to CAISGGSVTSTDTQYF.

This clonotype has a count of ten or more. The V and J genes are TRBV27 and TRBJ2-7; TRBD1 is a possible D gene (6 bases). The V end was cut by 5 bases, the J end by 2 bases, with 16 bases between. The germline V gene encodes CDR1 MNHEY and CDR2 SMNVEV (reference sequence). The CDR3 totals 15 residues. CDR3 amino acids: CASSRTARGPYEQYF. The CDR3 coding sequence is TGTGCCAGCAGTCGGACAGCCCGAGGACCCTACGAGCAGTACTTC.

This clonotype appeared many times. This chain connects TRBV10-3 to TRBJ1-6, with D possibly matching TRBD1 (6 bases). The germline V gene encodes CDR1 ENHRY and CDR2 SYGVKD. V was clipped by 4 bases and J by 0 bases, with 10 bases between them. This CDR3 comprises 16 residues. Written as DNA, the CDR3 is TGTGCCATCAGTGCCTCGGACAGCTCCTATAATTCACCCCTCCACTTT. This gives the protein CAISASDSSYNSPLHF.

This clonotype was observed at least ten times. This chain joins TRBV2 and TRBJ2-1; TRBD2 matches at 15 bases. Germline V lookup: CDR1 SNHLY, CDR2 FYNNEI. Trimming at V came to 6 bases and at J to 8 bases, leaving 5 bases not matched to a gene. The CDR3 runs to 15 residues. As DNA, the CDR3 is TGTGCCAGCAGAGGACTAGCGGGGGGGCTCCATGAGCAGTTCTTC. Translating it yields CASRGLAGGLHEQFF.

CDR3 in DNA: TGTGCCACCAGCAGAGATCAGAGGTTGGAACAGCCCCAGCATTTT. Translating gives CATSRDQRLEQPQHF. The chain joins TRBV15 to TRBJ1-5; D remains unclear. The CDR3 length is 15 residues. Germline V gene sequence: CDR1 LNHNV, CDR2 YYDKDF (reference sequence). Trimming removed 0 bases from V and 7 bases from J, with 13 bases in between.

V and J are TRBV20-1 and TRBJ2-3; 9 bases line up with TRBD2. V lost 0 bases to trimming and J lost 4 bases; unmatched junction nucleotides: 11. CDR1 DFQATT and CDR2 SNEGSKA come from the germline V gene (reference sequence). This CDR3 has 17 amino acids. The CDR3 loop is CSARDLVGLAGPDTQYF. CDR3 coding DNA: TGCAGTGCTAGAGATCTAGTTGGTCTAGCGGGACCAGATACGCAGTATTTT.

As to this clonotype: One base away lies a much larger clone, so this may be a sequencing read error. The rearrangement links TRBV7-9 to TRBJ2-5, with TRBD2 identical over 11 bases. Germline values: CDR1 SEHNR, CDR2 FQNEAQ (reference sequence). With 5 bases clipped from V and 3 bases from J, the junction kept 5 bases outside the gene matches. This CDR3 has 15 residues. The CDR3 DNA reads TGTGCCAGCAGCCGACTAGCGGGAATGGAAGAGACCCAGTACTTC. Translation: CASSRLAGMEETQYF.

The V call is TRBV6-6, the J call TRBJ2-2; 7 nucleotides agree with TRBD2. The V gene's germline CDR1 is MNHNY and CDR2 SVGAGI (reference sequence). The CDR3 totals 16 residues. The ends lost 8 bases at V and 2 bases at J; junction bases unmatched: 11. The CDR3 protein is CASSFNQRGNTGELFF. The CDR3 DNA reads TGTGCCAGCTCCTTTAACCAGCGGGGTAACACCGGGGAGCTGTTTTTT.

This clonotype was detected ten times or more. The DNA for the CDR3 is TGTGCCATCAAGGGGCAGGGGAGGGATTCACCCCTCCACTTT. This sequence encodes CAIKGQGRDSPLHF. This sequence joins TRBV10-3 and TRBJ1-6; D perhaps matches TRBD1 (6 bases). Trimming shortened V by 7 bases and J by 8 bases, and 15 bases separated the two germline ends. The CDR3 consists of 14 residues. Per germline, CDR1 ENHRY and CDR2 SYGVKD.

In this sample, this clonotype turned up many times. J is TRBJ2-1 and V is TRBV10-2, with D perhaps TRBD2 (7 bases). In germline, CDR1 is WSHSY, CDR2 SAAADI. V gave up 8 bases and J gave up 8 bases, with 19 bases separating them. The CDR3 runs 14 residues. This chain's CDR3 is CASGGGTYGDEQFF. CDR3 DNA sequence: TGCGCCAGCGGGGGGGGGACATATGGCGATGAGCAGTTCTTC.

This chain uses TRBV2 with TRBJ2-2; D tentatively fits TRBD1 or TRBD2 (5 bases each). V was trimmed by 3 bases and J by 5 bases, leaving 10 bases between them. Germline CDR1 is SNHLY and CDR2 is FYNNEI. The CDR3 is 14 residues long. The CDR3 nucleotides read TGTGCCAGCAGTGAGGAGTGGGGGACCGGGGAGCTGTTTTTT. This gives the protein CASSEEWGTGELFF.

This clonotype was seen ten or more times. This chain joins TRBV6-2 or TRBV6-3 and TRBJ1-1, with 9 bases that match TRBD1. Germline trimming cut 0 bases from V and 12 bases from J; bases unmatched to any gene: 14. In germline, CDR1 is MNHEY, CDR2 SVGEGT. The CDR3 sequence is 16 residues long. CDR3 bases: TGTGCCAGCAGTTACTCTCCGGACAGGGGAGATCCCGAAACTTTCTTT. Translation: CASSYSPDRGDPETFF.

This rearrangement joins TRBV12-3 or TRBV12-4 to TRBJ2-2; 10 bases line up with TRBD1. This CDR3 region has 15 residues. Trimming cost V 5 bases and J 5 bases; bases outside gene matches: 5. The CDR3 nucleotides read TGTGCCAGCAGTCTTGGGACAGGGGAGACCGGGGAGCTGTTTTTT. Protein product: CASSLGTGETGELFF.

This clonotype was recorded a few times. V is TRBV15 and J is TRBJ2-5, with TRBD2 matching 7 bases. V shed 5 bases and J 9 bases; nucleotides not matched to a gene: 6. Germline values: CDR1 LNHNV, CDR2 YYDKDF (reference sequence). The CDR3 is 12 residues long. CDR3 residues: CATSPGGMAQYF. The CDR3 DNA is TGTGCCACCAGCCCCGGGGGGATGGCCCAGTACTTC.

This clonotype was counted many times. The chain joins TRBV7-2 to TRBJ2-2, with no clear D. The V gene lost 2 bases and the J gene lost 1 base, with 5 bases spanning the gap. This CDR3 region has 14 residues. Germline loops: CDR1 SGHTA, CDR2 FQGNSA. As DNA, the CDR3 is TGTGCCAGCAGCTTACTTTGGAACACCGGGGAGCTGTTTTTT. It yields the protein CASSLLWNTGELFF.

In its sample, this clonotype was seen many times. The rearrangement links TRBV7-2 to TRBJ1-3; 7 nucleotides align to TRBD1. With V trimmed by 2 bases and J by 2 bases, 3 bases remained unmatched. Germline V gene sequence: CDR1 SGHTA, CDR2 FQGNSA. This CDR3 has 15 amino acids. CDR3 DNA: TGTGCCAGCAGCTTATCGGGGACAGCTGGAAACACCATATATTTT. This sequence encodes CASSLSGTAGNTIYF.

This clonotype was counted at least ten times. This chain links TRBV12-3 or TRBV12-4 with TRBJ2-5; the match to TRBD2 covers 9 bases. The CDR3 loop spans 16 amino acids. Trimming cost V 6 bases and J 4 bases; bases outside gene matches: 12. The CDR3 sequence: CASSPRRGGAGETQYF. DNA of the CDR3: TGTGCCAGCAGCCCCAGGCGCGGGGGGGCCGGAGAGACCCAGTACTTC.

In the case of this clonotype: Just one base apart from a much larger clone, this may be a read error. This chain joins TRBV7-2 and TRBJ2-2, with unresolved D. V was clipped by 7 bases and J by 2 bases, with 14 bases between them. The CDR3 covers 15 residues. The germline V gene encodes CDR1 SGHTA and CDR2 FQGNSA. DNA of the CDR3: TGTGCCAGCATTGATAGGTGGGTTAACACCGGGGAGCTGTTTTTT. Amino acid sequence: CASIDRWVNTGELFF.

This clonotype was seen more than once but under ten times. This chain links TRBV28 with TRBJ2-7; weak D call: TRBD2 (6 bases). Trimming stripped 6 bases from V and 3 bases from J, with 18 bases between. Germline V gene lookup returns CDR1 MDHEN and CDR2 SYDVKM. There are 15 residues in the CDR3. CDR3 region: CASRNREQGNYEQYF. CDR3 sequence (DNA): TGTGCCAGCAGAAACCGGGAGCAAGGCAACTACGAGCAGTACTTC.

The genes are TRBV7-6 and TRBJ2-1; D uncertain. CDR3 size: 12 residues. CDR1 is SGHVS and CDR2 is FNYEAQ in the germline V gene. Trimming took off 5 bases at V and 8 bases at J, with 10 bases between the two ends. The DNA for the CDR3 is TGTGCCAGCAGCCTGTGGGCAGATGAGCAGTTCTTC. Amino acids: CASSLWADEQFF.

The chain joins TRBV7-6 to TRBJ2-1; 9 nucleotides align to TRBD2. This CDR3 spans 16 amino acids. V lost 5 bases, J lost 5 bases, and 10 bases stayed unmatched. From germline, CDR1 is SGHVS and CDR2 FNYEAQ. CDR3 nucleotide sequence: TGTGCCAGCAGCCCGTCCTACGCGGGGGGGGACAATGAGCAGTTCTTC. Protein: CASSPSYAGGDNEQFF.

The chain is built from TRBV6-2 or TRBV6-3 and TRBJ2-2; D is perhaps TRBD2 (6 bases). The V gene's germline CDR1 is MNHEY and CDR2 SVGEGT. The CDR3 has 15 residues. Trimming removed 6 bases from V and 5 bases from J, with 16 bases in between. CDR3 protein: CASRTGDFTTGELFF. The CDR3 DNA reads TGTGCCAGCAGAACGGGGGACTTTACAACCGGGGAGCTGTTTTTT.

The chain links TRBV10-3 to TRBJ1-1, with D uncertain. The CDR3 extends over 15 amino acids. V was trimmed by 4 bases and J by 7 bases, leaving 19 bases between them. The germline V gene has CDR1 ENHRY and CDR2 SYGVKD. For the CDR3, the DNA is TGTGCCATCAGTGGTGGTGGTCTCACTGGCGGTGAAGCTTTCTTT. It codes for CAISGGGLTGGEAFF.

The V call is TRBV7-2, the J call TRBJ2-7; maybe TRBD2 (5 bases). Per the germline V gene, CDR1 is SGHTA and CDR2 is FQGNSA. Trimming removed 0 bases at V and 7 bases at J, with 19 bases between. This CDR3 region has 16 residues. CDR3 sequence: CASSLAYRSGRGEQYF. The CDR3 nucleotides are TGTGCCAGCAGCTTAGCGTATCGAAGCGGTCGCGGGGAGCAGTACTTC. The full variable domain, rest sourced from reference TRBV7-2 and TRBJ2-7, is GAGVSQSPSNKVTEKGKDVELRCDPISGHTALYWYRQSLGQGLEFLIYFQGNSAPDKSGLPSDRFSAERTGGSVSTLTIQRTQQEDSAVYLCASSLAYRSGRGEQYFGPGTRLTVT.

This clonotype was counted many times. The chain recombines TRBV10-3 with TRBJ2-5; 8 bases are a match to TRBD1. Trimming took 9 bases from V and 3 from J; bases not matched to a gene: 12. Per germline, CDR1 ENHRY and CDR2 SYGVKD. The CDR3 runs to 15 residues. The CDR3: CAIRGGTGEEETQYF. The CDR3 nucleotides read TGTGCCATAAGAGGCGGGACAGGAGAAGAAGAGACCCAGTACTTC.

The chain couples TRBV5-1 to TRBJ1-1; 8 bases map to TRBD1. The V and J ends lost 4 bases and 5 bases, in that order; junction bases with no gene match: 10. This CDR3 is built from 15 residues. CDR1 and CDR2 from the germline V gene are SGHRS and YFSETQ. The CDR3 loop is CASSHSGTGLTEAFF. The CDR3 DNA reads TGCGCCAGCAGCCACTCCGGGACAGGTCTAACTGAAGCTTTCTTT.

This clonotype was picked up many times. This sequence joins TRBV7-2 and TRBJ1-1; no firm D call. The CDR3 loop spans 14 amino acids. Germline loops: CDR1 SGHTA, CDR2 FQGNSA. With 6 bases removed from V and 1 base from J, the gap between germline ends came to 12 bases. CDR3 region: CASRNVAGNTEAFF. As DNA, the CDR3 is TGTGCCAGCAGAAATGTGGCAGGGAACACTGAAGCTTTCTTT.